A selection of T cell receptor beta chains follows, all from one sample in a study of early T cells in non-severe SARS-CoV-2 infection. MiXCR was run by TCRdb on the 5' RACE reads, yielding one entry per CDR3 protein. Seen here are over 55,000 distinct CDR3 sequences, 7.5% to 10% observed once, and the top ten hold less than 1.5%. The sequenced material came from whole blood. Every receptor here comes from an adult who was a healthcare worker with PCR-confirmed SARS-CoV-2 infection or an uninfected control (not recorded which). CDR3s include the opening cysteine and the closing phenylalanine or tryptophan. Each record gives: clone size, D gene, V gene, J gene, CDR3 DNA, CDR3 protein. A D gene is named only where the DNA matches it firmly. Clone size is given for some rows only: seen once, a few or many times, or a class if the clone is expanded.

size: .
D: .
V: TRBV10-2
J: TRBJ1-1
DNA: TGCGCCAGCAGTGAAGGCAGTCTGAGTACTGAAGCTTTCTTT
CDR3: CASSEGSLSTEAFF

size: few
D: .
V: TRBV10-3
J: TRBJ2-5
DNA: TGTGCCATCAGTGAGCCAACATCTGCGGAGCAAGAGACCCAGTACTTC
CDR3: CAISEPTSAEQETQYF

size: .
D: TRBD1
V: TRBV3-1
J: TRBJ1-1
DNA: TGTGCCAGCAGCCAGGCCGGGACAGGGTTCACTGAAGCTTTCTTT
CDR3: CASSQAGTGFTEAFF

size: few
D: TRBD1
V: TRBV12-3/TRBV12-4
J: TRBJ2-2
DNA: TGTGCCAGCAGATACAGGGGCCGAACGAACACCGGGGAGCTGTTTTTT
CDR3: CASRYRGRTNTGELFF

size: few
D: .
V: TRBV3-1
J: TRBJ2-6
DNA: TGTGCCAGCAGTCCCGGACGACTTGGGGCCAACGTCCTGACTTTC
CDR3: CASSPGRLGANVLTF

size: few
D: .
V: TRBV5-4
J: TRBJ2-3
DNA: TGTGCCAGCAGCTTGCAGGGCCAAGCAAGCACAGATACGCAGTATTTT
CDR3: CASSLQGQASTDTQYF

size: few
D: TRBD2
V: TRBV7-2
J: TRBJ2-3
DNA: TGTGCCAGCAGCTCTCTACTCCGGGACTACACAGATACGCAGTATTTT
CDR3: CASSSLLRDYTDTQYF

size: few
D: TRBD1
V: TRBV10-3
J: TRBJ1-6
DNA: TGTGCCATCAGTGAGCTGGGACAGGGTGGCTCACCCCTCCACTTT
CDR3: CAISELGQGGSPLHF

size: .
D: .
V: TRBV15
J: TRBJ2-4
DNA: TGTGCCACCAGCAGAGCCCGGGGCATACAGGGAGACATTCAGTACTTC
CDR3: CATSRARGIQGDIQYF

size: .
D: TRBD1
V: TRBV5-1
J: TRBJ2-3
DNA: TGCGCCAGCAGCCCGAGGACAGGTATAAGGGCAGATACGCAGTATTTT
CDR3: CASSPRTGIRADTQYF

size: .
D: .
V: TRBV20-1
J: TRBJ2-5
DNA: TGCAGTGGAGACGCGGGGGCCCGACAAGAGACCCAGTACTTC
CDR3: CSGDAGARQETQYF

size: many
D: TRBD1
V: TRBV5-1
J: TRBJ1-1
DNA: TGCGCCAGCAGCTGGGGACAGGGGGCTATTGAAGCTTTCTTT
CDR3: CASSWGQGAIEAFF

size: .
D: .
V: TRBV29-1
J: TRBJ1-4
DNA: TGCAGCGTTAAGACAGGTATAGGAGAAAAACTGTTTTTT
CDR3: CSVKTGIGEKLFF

size: many
D: .
V: TRBV7-9
J: TRBJ1-6
DNA: TGTGCCAGCAGCTTAAGCGGCCAGGGTTATAATTCACCCCTCCACTTT
CDR3: CASSLSGQGYNSPLHF

size: .
D: .
V: TRBV5-1
J: TRBJ2-2
DNA: TGCGCCAGCAGCTTGGGCAGTAAGAACACCGGGGAGCTGTTTTTT
CDR3: CASSLGSKNTGELFF

size: few
D: .
V: TRBV7-2
J: TRBJ2-5
DNA: TGTGCCAGCAGCTTAGTAGGAATGATAAAAGAGACCCAGTACTTC
CDR3: CASSLVGMIKETQYF

size: .
D: TRBD1
V: TRBV5-6
J: TRBJ1-5
DNA: TGTGCCAGCAGCGCACACGGACAGGCGCGCCGGGGTCAGCCCCAGCATTTT
CDR3: CASSAHGQARRGQPQHF

size: few
D: .
V: TRBV10-1
J: TRBJ1-1
DNA: TGCGCCAGCAGTGCGGTACGGATGAACACTGAAGCTTTCTTT
CDR3: CASSAVRMNTEAFF

size: few
D: TRBD1
V: TRBV2
J: TRBJ2-3
DNA: TGTGCCAGCAGTGCAGCCTCACAGGGGGCGGATGCAGATACGCAGTATTTT
CDR3: CASSAASQGADADTQYF

size: .
D: TRBD1
V: TRBV4-1
J: TRBJ2-1
DNA: TGCGCCAGCACCCTCCGGGACAGGTCCTACAATGAGCAGTTCTTC
CDR3: CASTLRDRSYNEQFF

size: few
D: .
V: TRBV7-2
J: TRBJ1-1
DNA: TGTGCCAGCAGCCCTCAAAGCGGGGGGACCACTGAAGCTTTCTTT
CDR3: CASSPQSGGTTEAFF

size: once
D: .
V: TRBV5-6
J: TRBJ2-3
DNA: TGTGCCAGCAGCTGGGGCCCTCCAGATACGCAGTATTTT
CDR3: CASSWGPPDTQYF

size: many
D: .
V: TRBV6-6
J: TRBJ2-2
DNA: TGTGCCAGCAGTTACTCCGGGGGCGGGACCGGGGAGCTGTTTTTT
CDR3: CASSYSGGGTGELFF

size: few
D: TRBD1
V: TRBV6-5
J: TRBJ2-4
DNA: TGTGCCAGCAGTATTACAGGGGGATCCAAAAACATTCAGTACTTC
CDR3: CASSITGGSKNIQYF

size: .
D: .
V: TRBV6-2/TRBV6-3
J: TRBJ2-1
DNA: TGTGCCAGCCAGGAGGGGGAGAGCTCCTACAATGAGCAGTTCTTC
CDR3: CASQEGESSYNEQFF

size: few
D: .
V: TRBV2
J: TRBJ1-2
DNA: TGTGCCAGCACCGAGCAGGGGTCCTATGGCTACACCTTC
CDR3: CASTEQGSYGYTF

size: few
D: TRBD2
V: TRBV10-2
J: TRBJ2-3
DNA: TGCGCCAGCAGTGACCCTAGCGGGGCCCGCAAGGATACGCAGTATTTT
CDR3: CASSDPSGARKDTQYF

size: few
D: .
V: TRBV7-2
J: TRBJ1-2
DNA: TGTGCCAGCAGAACCGTACAGAGTCTCTACACCTTC
CDR3: CASRTVQSLYTF